This T cell receptor beta chain was retrieved from a study of T cells after yellow fever vaccination. Study overall: Fractions low in cell number were prepared with SMART-Seq v4 Ultra Low Input.

Study-level results: Although most clonotypes did not, a small share appeared in both CD4 and CD8 compartments.

The authors made TCR cDNA by 5'RACE template switching, adding a universal primer site and UMIs. TCRdb passed the 5' RACE reads through MiXCR, listing each CDR3 protein once. The repertoire holds 300,000 to 350,000 distinct CDR3 sequences, with around 4.1% as singletons. This clonotype was observed a handful of times. As yet, its antigen is unknown. CDR3 size: 14 residues. Deletions cut 5 bases from V and 5 bases from J, with 13 bases between. The germline CDR1 and CDR2 sequences are MNHEY and SVGAGI. The sequence derives from a man in his late teens or twenties who received the YFV17D yellow fever vaccine. The chain couples TRBV6-5 to TRBJ1-5; maybe TRBD1 (6 bases). Sequenced material: PBMCs, taken 5 days after the yellow fever booster vaccination. CDR3 DNA: TGTGCCAGCAGTCGATCGGACAGCGATCAGCCCCAGCATTTT. This encodes CASSRSDSDQPQHF.